Presented here are 29 T cell receptor beta chains from one specimen sequenced in a study of blood T cell dynamics during melanoma immunotherapy (TCRdb year 2020). Library generation was performed with the immunoSEQ multiplex PCR assay. TCRdb stores this immuneACCESS table with in-frame sequences only. Part of the clones is absent; in the studies checked, under half of the shortfall reflects unresolved V genes, and no reason is known for the rest. The sample has about 7,600 clones on record, over 75% of them singletons. The ten most abundant clones make up roughly 5.5% of the sample. This specimen's time point label, interpreted: week 3, after first cycle of checkpoint inhibitor. The source material was blood, sampled from a patient treated with checkpoint blockade. The receptors were sampled from a human donor with melanoma.

V is TRBV6-1 and J is TRBJ1-1, with 7 bases that match TRBD1. J lost 4 bases, V lost 8 bases, and 7 bases had no gene match. Per the germline V gene, CDR1 is MNHNS and CDR2 is SASEGT. The CDR3 runs 13 residues. CDR3 sequence reads: CASQLTGSTEAFF. The CDR3 nucleotides read TGTGCCAGCCAATTGACAGGGAGCACTGAAGCTTTCTTT.

The V gene is TRBV6-1, the J gene TRBJ1-1, with unresolved D. Germline loops: CDR1 MNHNS, CDR2 SASEGT. The CDR3 has 13 residues. With 8 bases removed from V and 2 bases from J, the gap between germline ends came to 12 bases. CDR3 sequence (DNA): TGTGCCAGCTGGTGGCCGTACAACACTGAAGCTTTCTTT. The encoded protein is CASWWPYNTEAFF.

The V call is TRBV6-5, the J call TRBJ1-2, with D possibly TRBD1 on 6 matching bases. V was trimmed by 6 bases and J by 7 bases, leaving 12 bases between them. The CDR3 extends over 12 amino acids. Looked up from germline, CDR1 is MNHEY and CDR2 is SVGAGI. The CDR3 nucleotides read TGTGCCAGCAGACCCGGACAGCTTGGCTACACCTTC. It encodes CASRPGQLGYTF.

This chain uses TRBV21-1 with TRBJ1-6. TRBV21-1 is tagged as a pseudogene. CDR3 length: 16 residues. For the CDR3, the DNA is TGTGCCAGCAGCGGGGGGGAGGATGAGGGCTATTCACCCCTCCACTTT. As protein: CASSGGEDEGYSPLHF.

The chain recombines TRBV6-5 with TRBJ2-2; TRBD2 aligns across 7 bases. CDR1 and CDR2 (germline): MNHEY, SVGAGI. The CDR3 is 16 amino acids. The V gene end was trimmed by 0 bases and the J gene end by 0 bases; junction bases not matched to a gene: 1. The CDR3 region has the DNA TGTGCCAGCAGTTACTCACGGGGGGCGAACACCGGGGAGCTGTTTTTT. This gives the protein CASSYSRGANTGELFF.

V usage is TRBV2 and J usage is TRBJ2-7, with D perhaps assigned TRBD1 or TRBD2 (6 bases each). V lost 4 bases to trimming and J lost 10 bases, with 20 bases between them. This CDR3 is 14 amino acids long. From germline, CDR1 is SNHLY and CDR2 FYNNEI. The CDR3 DNA reads as TGTGCCAGCAGTGTGCGGGGCAGGACAGTGGCTCAGTACGTC. Translated, it gives CASSVRGRTVAQYV.

This chain uses TRBV19 with TRBJ1-5; a weak D match, TRBD1 (6 bases). The V end was cut by 4 bases, the J end by 5 bases, with 15 bases between. This CDR3 is built from 15 residues. In germline, CDR1 is LNHDA, CDR2 SQIVND (reference sequence). The CDR3 DNA is TGTGCCAGTAGTACCAGCGTGGGGGGCGATCAGCCCCAGCATTTT. It encodes CASSTSVGGDQPQHF.

The chain recombines TRBV29-1 with TRBJ2-7, with 14 bases lining up with TRBD2. Trimming took 4 bases from V and 11 from J; bases not matched to a gene: 4. Germline-derived CDR1 and CDR2 are SQVTM and ANQGSEA. The CDR3 runs to 12 residues. DNA for the CDR3: TGCAGCGTTGGACTAGCGGGAGGGCCGGAGTACGTC. Its translation: CSVGLAGGPEYV.

This sequence joins TRBV23-1 and TRBJ1-2; D gene uncertain. TRBV23-1 is designated an ORF whose function remains uncertain. The CDR3 is 15 residues long. The germline V and J ends were trimmed by 0 bases and 4 bases, with 12 bases remaining between them. The CDR3 reads CASSQSRARTYGYTF. For the CDR3, the DNA is TGCGCCAGCAGTCAATCAAGGGCGAGGACCTATGGCTACACCTTC.

The J gene is TRBJ1-2, the V gene TRBV4-1; maybe TRBD1 (6 bases). Germline values: CDR1 MGHRA, CDR2 YSYEKL. The CDR3 is made up of 14 amino acids. V was cut by 3 bases and J by 1 base, with 9 bases left in between. The CDR3 nucleotides are TGCGCCAGCAGCCACAGGGGAATTAACTATGGCTACACCTTC. Residues: CASSHRGINYGYTF.

This clone appeared once. J is TRBJ1-1 and V is TRBV5-6; D is unclear. Trimming shortened V by 1 base and J by 1 base, and 11 bases separated the two germline ends. This CDR3 is built from 15 residues. Looked up from germline, CDR1 is SGHDT and CDR2 is YYEEEE. The chain's CDR3 is CASSLRWRGNTEAFF. CDR3 bases: TGTGCCAGCAGCTTGAGATGGCGCGGGAACACTGAAGCTTTCTTT.

The chain recombines TRBV21-1 with TRBJ1-5. TRBV21-1 is tagged as a pseudogene. The CDR3 is 18 amino acids. CDR3 nucleotides: TGTGCCAGCAGCAAAGGCAGCCCCCTACCGGGTAGCAATCAGCCCCAGCATTTT. Translated, it gives CASSKGSPLPGSNQPQHF.

CDR3 protein: CASSAERGGNQPQHF. The CDR3 DNA is TGTGCCAGCAGTGCCGAGAGGGGCGGCAATCAGCCCCAGCATTTT. This sequence joins TRBV2 and TRBJ1-5; possibly TRBD1 for D (5 bases). Germline V CDR1 and CDR2: SNHLY, FYNNEI. Trimming took off 4 bases at V and 2 bases at J, with 12 bases between the two ends. This CDR3 has 15 amino acids. The full variable domain, with the rest looked up from reference TRBV2 and TRBJ1-5, is EPEVTQTPSHQVTQMGQEVILRCVPISNHLYFYWYRQILGQKVEFLVSFYNNEISEKSEIFDDQFSVERPDGSNFTLKIRSTKLEDSAMYFCASSAERGGNQPQHFGDGTRLSIL.

V is TRBV7-8 and J is TRBJ1-3, with a tentative D call TRBD1 (5 bases). CDR1 and CDR2 from the germline V gene are SGHVS and FQNEAQ. V was shortened by 4 bases and J by 0 bases, with 28 bases between the two germline ends. The length of the CDR3 is 21 residues. The CDR3 sequence: CASSSPRPSDLQAYSGNTIYF. In DNA form, the CDR3 reads TGTGCCAGCAGCTCCCCCAGACCCTCCGATTTACAGGCCTACTCTGGAAACACCATATATTTT.

The rearrangement joins TRBV5-1 to TRBJ1-2, with 9 bases identical to TRBD1. The CDR3 consists of 16 residues. Germline V gene sequence: CDR1 SGHRS, CDR2 YFSETQ. V trimming: 4 bases; J trimming: 4 bases; junction bases outside the gene matches: 11. The CDR3 spells CASSPGTGGATYGYTF. In DNA, the CDR3 is TGCGCCAGCAGCCCCGGCACAGGGGGCGCTACCTATGGCTACACCTTC.

The V gene is TRBV7-2, the J gene TRBJ1-1; D gene uncertain. Per germline, CDR1 SGHTA and CDR2 FQGNSA. The CDR3 length is 19 residues. Trimming shortened V by 3 bases and J by 2 bases, and 25 bases separated the two germline ends. The CDR3 spells CASSLTLVLSGSRNTEAFF. DNA of the CDR3: TGTGCCAGCAGCTTGACCCTCGTGCTGAGCGGCTCTAGAAACACTGAAGCTTTCTTT.

This chain connects TRBV6-5 to TRBJ1-1, with D perhaps matching TRBD1 (5 bases). This CDR3 contains 16 residues. Looked up from germline, CDR1 is MNHEY and CDR2 is SVGAGI. The germline V and J ends were trimmed by 2 bases and 1 base, with 14 bases remaining between them. CDR3 sequence reads: CASSYPSGGKNTEAFF. The DNA for the CDR3 is TGTGCCAGCAGTTACCCGTCGGGGGGAAAGAACACTGAAGCTTTCTTT.

The V gene is TRBV27, the J gene TRBJ2-2; D ambiguous. This CDR3 contains 13 residues. V was pared by 6 bases and J by 4 bases, with 9 bases between. CDR1 and CDR2 from the germline V gene are MNHEY and SMNVEV (reference sequence). CDR3 sequence: CASSPSATGELFF. The CDR3 coding sequence is TGTGCCAGCAGCCCCAGTGCCACCGGGGAGCTGTTTTTT.

V is TRBV7-2 and J is TRBJ1-5; D call uncertain. Looked up from germline, CDR1 is SGHTA and CDR2 is FQGNSA. CDR3 size: 13 residues. The V gene lost 4 bases and the J gene lost 5 bases, with 9 bases spanning the gap. In DNA, the CDR3 is TGTGCCAGCAGCTCAGGAGGGTATCAGCCCCAGCATTTT. It specifies CASSSGGYQPQHF.

Only one count was recorded for this clone. The chain couples TRBV5-6 to TRBJ2-1, with a possible D match to TRBD2 (5 bases). Germline V gene lookup returns CDR1 SGHDT and CDR2 YYEEEE. Trimming stripped 2 bases from V and 3 bases from J, with 12 bases between. The CDR3 is made up of 15 amino acids. In nucleotides, the CDR3 is TGTGCCAGCAGCTTACGACTAAACCTCTACAATGAGCAGTTCTTC. Amino acids: CASSLRLNLYNEQFF.

The CDR3 protein is CASSLEGTYNEQFF. The DNA of the CDR3 is TGCGCCAGCAGCTTAGAGGGGACCTACAATGAGCAGTTCTTC. The V call is TRBV5-1, the J call TRBJ2-1; D may correspond to TRBD1 or TRBD2 (5 bases each). The CDR3 extends over 14 amino acids. Per the germline V gene, CDR1 is SGHRS and CDR2 is YFSETQ. V dropped 2 bases and J dropped 2 bases, with 8 bases sitting between them.

The V call is TRBV5-1, the J call TRBJ2-3, with D tentatively TRBD1 (5 bases). The CDR3 contains 14 residues. Germline V CDR1 and CDR2: SGHRS, YFSETQ. The V end was cut by 4 bases, the J end by 2 bases, with 11 bases between. The CDR3, as DNA: TGCGCCAGCAGCCCAGGGATAGTCACAGATACGCAGTATTTT. Its translation: CASSPGIVTDTQYF.

The gene calls are TRBV30 and TRBJ1-1; the D is unclear. CDR1 is GTSNPN, CDR2 SVGIG, per germline (reference sequence). The CDR3 is 13 residues long. Trimming pared 5 bases from V and 2 bases from J, leaving 12 bases between. CDR3 loop: CAWGPNSNTEAFF. The CDR3, as DNA: TGTGCCTGGGGGCCCAACTCAAACACTGAAGCTTTCTTT.

This chain uses TRBV6-1 with TRBJ1-4, with TRBD1 as a possible D gene (5 bases). Trimming left V 7 bases short and J 0 bases short, with 12 bases between. Germline CDR1 is MNHNS and CDR2 is SASEGT. The CDR3 runs to 15 residues. CDR3 sequence (DNA): TGTGCCAGCAAAGGCCAGGGACCAACTAATGAAAAACTGTTTTTT. Amino acid sequence: CASKGQGPTNEKLFF.

This chain links TRBV10-3 with TRBJ1-2; 8 bases are a match to TRBD1. In germline, CDR1 is ENHRY, CDR2 SYGVKD. V shed 3 bases, J shed 2 bases, and the junction held 2 bases outside the gene matches. This CDR3 has 14 amino acids. The CDR3 reads CAISERTGNYGYTF. The CDR3 DNA follows: TGTGCCATCAGTGAAAGGACAGGGAACTATGGCTACACCTTC.

This rearrangement joins TRBV18 to TRBJ1-1, with 9 bases that match TRBD1. The length of the CDR3 is 15 residues. The germline CDR1 and CDR2 sequences are KGHSH and LQKENI. The V gene end was trimmed by 0 bases and the J gene end by 4 bases; junction bases not matched to a gene: 3. The CDR3 nucleotides are TGTGCCAGCTCACCACCGGGACAGGGCGGCACTGAAGCTTTCTTT. It yields the protein CASSPPGQGGTEAFF.

The V gene is TRBV5-4, the J gene TRBJ1-2, with TRBD1 matching 10 bases. Germline V gives CDR1 SGHNT, CDR2 YYREEE (reference sequence). This CDR3 contains 13 residues. V lost 6 bases and J lost 7; bases outside the gene matches: 6. CDR3 sequence: CASTRTGGGGYTF. The CDR3 region has the DNA TGTGCCAGCACCCGGACAGGGGGAGGTGGCTACACCTTC.

The chain joins TRBV4-2 to TRBJ1-6; D unclear. The CDR3 spans 15 residues. Between the trimmed V and J ends, which lost 0 bases and 7 bases, there was a span of 10 bases. In germline, CDR1 is LGHNA, CDR2 YNFKEQ. The CDR3 here is CASSQEVAGNSPLHF. For the CDR3, the DNA is TGTGCCAGCAGCCAAGAAGTGGCGGGGAATTCACCCCTCCACTTT.

The chain combines TRBV10-2 with TRBJ2-6; tentatively, D is TRBD1 (6 bases). The germline V gene encodes CDR1 WSHSY and CDR2 SAAADI. V was cut by 5 bases and J by 2 bases, with 19 bases left in between. This CDR3 is built from 18 residues. For the CDR3, the DNA is TGCGCCAGCAGTTCGTTTACAGGGAATTTTCCTGGGGCCAACGTCCTGACTTTC. This gives the protein CASSSFTGNFPGANVLTF.